These T cell receptor beta chains were read from a single sample in a study of T cells in Graves' hyperthyroidism and ophthalmopathy. TCRdb redid the calling of the multiplex PCR reads with MiXCR, one entry per CDR3 protein. Found here are approximately 46,000 distinct CDR3 sequences, approximately 49% of them singletons; the top ten hold 30% to 35%. Sequencing input: peripheral blood or thyroid tissue (not recorded which). Every receptor here comes from a woman aged 45 to 65 with Graves' hyperthyroidism. The CDR3 runs from the conserved cysteine through the conserved F or W. D genes are given only for firm matches. Size is omitted from some rows. Given values are once, few, many or a class for expanded clones.

size: .; D: TRBD2; V: TRBV7-2; J: TRBJ2-7; CDR3: CASRPIAGAYEQYF; DNA: TGTGCCAGCAGACCCATAGCGGGAGCCTACGAGCAGTACTTC
size: many; D: TRBD2; V: TRBV19; J: TRBJ2-7; CDR3: CASSYRLAGGIYEQYF; DNA: TGTGCCAGTAGTTATCGGCTAGCGGGAGGCATCTACGAGCAGTACTTC
size: .; D: .; V: TRBV10-3; J: TRBJ2-7; CDR3: CAISGPAGEPYEQYF; DNA: TGTGCCATCAGTGGGCCAGCCGGGGAGCCCTACGAGCAGTACTTC
size: .; D: .; V: TRBV20-1; J: TRBJ1-5; CDR3: CSARRQGMFNQPQHF; DNA: TGCAGTGCTCGACGGCAGGGAATGTTCAATCAGCCCCAGCATTTT
size: many; D: .; V: TRBV5-1; J: TRBJ2-2; CDR3: CASTDGTHAGELFF; DNA: TGCGCCAGCACTGACGGGACGCACGCCGGGGAGCTGTTTTTT
size: many; D: TRBD1; V: TRBV5-5; J: TRBJ2-3; CDR3: CASSVDRGRGPDTQYF; DNA: TGTGCCAGCAGCGTTGACAGGGGGCGCGGTCCAGATACGCAGTATTTT
size: .; D: .; V: TRBV7-9; J: TRBJ1-1; CDR3: CASSLGGATEAFF; DNA: TGTGCCAGCAGCTTAGGGGGGGCCACTGAAGCTTTCTTT
size: .; D: TRBD2; V: TRBV2; J: TRBJ2-7; CDR3: CASRGLGTKHAYEQYF; DNA: TGTGCCAGCAGAGGCCTGGGGACTAAACATGCCTACGAGCAGTACTTC
size: .; D: TRBD2; V: TRBV20-1; J: TRBJ2-5; CDR3: CSARGLAGEMETQYF; DNA: TGCAGTGCTAGGGGGCTAGCGGGAGAAATGGAGACCCAGTACTTC
size: few; D: TRBD1; V: TRBV10-3; J: TRBJ1-2; CDR3: CAIRAAGGGYYTF; DNA: TGTGCCATCAGGGCCGCAGGGGGCGGCTACTACACCTTC
size: medium-sized; D: .; V: TRBV2; J: TRBJ1-5; CDR3: CASKGSYSNQPQHF; DNA: TGTGCCAGCAAGGGGAGCTATAGCAATCAGCCCCAGCATTTT
size: .; D: TRBD1; V: TRBV7-9; J: TRBJ1-1; CDR3: CASTGTASLNTEAFF; DNA: TGTGCCAGCACCGGGACAGCCTCCTTGAACACTGAAGCTTTCTTT
size: few; D: TRBD1; V: TRBV11-2; J: TRBJ2-7; CDR3: CASSLGTGGLYEQYF; DNA: TGTGCCAGCAGCTTAGGGACAGGGGGCCTCTACGAGCAGTACTTC
size: .; D: .; V: TRBV10-3; J: TRBJ1-2; CDR3: CAIRAAYYGYTF; DNA: TGTGCCATCAGGGCCGCTTACTATGGCTACACCTTC
size: .; D: TRBD2; V: TRBV7-9; J: TRBJ2-7; CDR3: CASSKRGTSEQYF; DNA: TGTGCCAGCAGCAAGCGGGGGACCTCCGAGCAGTACTTC
size: .; D: .; V: TRBV7-9; J: TRBJ1-3; CDR3: CVSSVYRLTSGDTIYF; DNA: TGTGTCAGCAGCGTATACAGGCTAACTTCTGGAGACACCATATATTTT
size: .; D: .; V: TRBV29-1; J: TRBJ2-5; CDR3: CSVVFVSQETQYF; DNA: TGTAGCGTTGTGTTTGTCAGTCAAGAGACCCAGTACTTC
size: .; D: .; V: TRBV5-2; J: TRBJ2-7; CDR3: CASKDRVRYEQYF; DNA: TGTGCCAGCAAGGACAGGGTACGCTACGAGCAGTACTTC
size: .; D: TRBD1; V: TRBV19; J: TRBJ1-2; CDR3: CACNRDRGEAKQVTNDYTF; DNA: TGTGCCTGCAACCGGGACAGGGGCGAGGCGAAACAGGTTACCAATGACTACACCTTC
size: many; D: .; V: TRBV7-8; J: TRBJ2-7; CDR3: CASSLQGSIPYEQYF; DNA: TGTGCCAGCAGCTTACAGGGGAGTATCCCCTACGAGCAGTACTTC
size: once; D: TRBD1; V: TRBV10-2; J: TRBJ1-5; CDR3: CASRGQGGGTQHF; DNA: TGCGCCAGCAGGGGACAGGGTGGGGGGACCCAGCATTTT
size: .; D: .; V: TRBV7-3; J: TRBJ2-2; CDR3: CASTHANTGELFF; DNA: TGTGCCAGCACCCATGCCAACACCGGGGAGCTGTTTTTT
size: many; D: .; V: TRBV4-1; J: TRBJ2-5; CDR3: CASSPQERGQETQYF; DNA: TGCGCCAGCAGCCCGCAAGAAAGGGGTCAAGAGACCCAGTACTTC
size: .; D: .; V: TRBV9; J: TRBJ1-5; CDR3: CASSVTAGEETQHF; DNA: TGTGCCAGCAGCGTAACAGCGGGTGAAGAGACCCAGCATTTT
size: .; D: .; V: TRBV7-6; J: TRBJ2-7; CDR3: CARGRDHYEQYF; DNA: TGTGCCAGGGGGCGGGACCACTACGAGCAGTACTTC
size: .; D: .; V: TRBV24-1; J: TRBJ1-4; CDR3: CATSEWGSGRNEKLFF; DNA: TGTGCCACCAGTGAATGGGGTAGCGGTCGGAATGAAAAACTGTTTTTT
size: many; D: .; V: TRBV7-9; J: TRBJ1-1; CDR3: CASSFLFPSLEDTEAFF; DNA: TGTGCCAGCAGCTTTCTCTTCCCGAGCCTGGAGGACACTGAAGCTTTCTTT
size: .; D: .; V: TRBV28; J: TRBJ1-1; CDR3: CASTSPTSGQNTEAFF; DNA: TGTGCCAGCACATCTCCGACCTCAGGACAGAACACTGAAGCTTTCTTT
size: .; D: .; V: TRBV20-1; J: TRBJ1-2; CDR3: CSARISGNYGYTF; DNA: TGCAGTGCTAGGATTAGCGGGAACTATGGCTACACCTTC
size: .; D: TRBD2; V: TRBV12-3/TRBV12-4; J: TRBJ2-3; CDR3: CASRLAGGRGTDTQYF; DNA: TGTGCCAGCAGGTTAGCGGGAGGGCGCGGCACAGATACGCAGTATTTT
size: .; D: TRBD1; V: TRBV15; J: TRBJ1-2; CDR3: CATSRGGQGSHGYTF; DNA: TGTGCCACCAGCAGAGGGGGACAGGGTAGTCATGGCTACACCTTC
size: .; D: .; V: TRBV6-5; J: TRBJ2-5; CDR3: CASRPRITDQPQYF; DNA: TGTGCCAGCAGACCCCGGATCACCGATCAGCCCCAGTACTTC
size: many; D: .; V: TRBV15; J: TRBJ2-2; CDR3: CATKGGIRNTGELFF; DNA: TGTGCCACCAAGGGCGGGATAAGAAACACCGGGGAGCTGTTTTTT
size: many; D: .; V: TRBV7-9; J: TRBJ1-1; CDR3: CASSLSWDDPPTFF; DNA: TGTGCCAGCAGCCTCTCCTGGGACGACCCCCCTACTTTCTTT
size: many; D: .; V: TRBV2; J: TRBJ1-1; CDR3: CASSTIGGGAGTEAFF; DNA: TGTGCCAGCAGTACGATAGGGGGGGGCGCCGGCACTGAAGCTTTCTTT
size: many; D: TRBD1; V: TRBV29-1; J: TRBJ1-2; CDR3: CSVEENRGYTF; DNA: TGCAGCGTTGAAGAAAACAGGGGGTACACCTTC
size: .; D: TRBD1; V: TRBV7-9; J: TRBJ2-2; CDR3: CASSLQQGALFF; DNA: TGTGCCAGCAGCTTACAACAGGGGGCCCTGTTTTTT
size: many; D: .; V: TRBV5-1; J: TRBJ1-1; CDR3: CASSTQGDTEAFF; DNA: TGCGCCAGCAGCACTCAGGGTGATACTGAAGCTTTCTTT
size: .; D: TRBD1; V: TRBV7-2; J: TRBJ2-7; CDR3: CASSSRDRTYEQYF; DNA: TGTGCCAGCAGCTCAAGGGACAGGACCTACGAGCAGTACTTC
size: .; D: .; V: TRBV4-1; J: TRBJ2-2; CDR3: CASSHGPSRELFF; DNA: TGCGCCAGCAGCCATGGACCATCCAGGGAGCTGTTTTTT
size: many; D: .; V: TRBV20-1; J: TRBJ2-7; CDR3: CSARDIDAYEQYF; DNA: TGCAGTGCTAGAGACATTGATGCCTACGAGCAGTACTTC